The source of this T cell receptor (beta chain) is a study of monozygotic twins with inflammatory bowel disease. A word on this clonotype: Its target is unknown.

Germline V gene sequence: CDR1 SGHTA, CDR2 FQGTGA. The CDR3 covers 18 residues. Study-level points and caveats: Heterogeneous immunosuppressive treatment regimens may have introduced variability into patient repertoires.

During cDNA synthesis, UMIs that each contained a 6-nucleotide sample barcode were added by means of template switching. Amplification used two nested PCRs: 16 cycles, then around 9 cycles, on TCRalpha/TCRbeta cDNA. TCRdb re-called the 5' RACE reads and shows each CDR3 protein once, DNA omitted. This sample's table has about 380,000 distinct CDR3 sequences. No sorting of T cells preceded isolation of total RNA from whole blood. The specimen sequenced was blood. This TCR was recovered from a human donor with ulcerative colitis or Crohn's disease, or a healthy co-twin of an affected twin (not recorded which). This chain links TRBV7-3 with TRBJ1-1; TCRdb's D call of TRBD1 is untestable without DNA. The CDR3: CASSLTSPGTGSETEAFF.